A selection of T cell receptor beta chains follows, all from one sample in a study of control samples from healthy donors and cancer patients. The method was immunoSEQ multiplex PCR; TCRdb's version includes in-frame clones alone and lacks a portion of them. The sample records some 98,000 clones, 70% to 85% being singletons. The specimen was PBMCs. These receptors all stem from a man aged 70-80 years with lung cancer. The CDR3 runs from the conserved cysteine through the conserved F or W. Each record gives: CDR3 length, clone size, D gene, V gene, J gene, CDR3 protein, CDR3 DNA. A D gene is named only where the DNA matches it firmly. Some rows have no size entry. The others give once, few or many, or a class for an expanded clone.

15	.	.	TRBV7-8	TRBJ1-1	CASSLGREARTEAFF	TGTGCCAGCAGCTTAGGCAGGGAGGCAAGGACTGAAGCTTTCTTT
14	.	.	TRBV5-1	TRBJ2-1	CASSLEDFYNEQFF	TGCGCCAGCAGCTTGGAGGACTTTTACAATGAGCAGTTCTTC
14	.	.	TRBV29-1	TRBJ1-3	CSVLDLASGNTIYF	TGCAGCGTGTTGGACCTCGCCTCTGGAAACACCATATATTTT
16	.	.	TRBV5-6	TRBJ1-1	CASSSLRATRNTEAFF	TGTGCCAGCAGCTCCCTACGGGCGACCCGGAACACTGAAGCTTTCTTT
14	once	.	TRBV2	TRBJ2-1	CASWDWSSYNEQFF	TGTGCCAGCTGGGACTGGAGCTCCTACAATGAGCAGTTCTTC
16	.	TRBD2	TRBV7-2	TRBJ2-7	CASSAPGLAGLYEQYF	TGTGCCAGCAGCGCCCCGGGACTAGCGGGCCTCTACGAGCAGTACTTC
17	.	TRBD2	TRBV10-3	TRBJ2-7	CAISDQRGLAGSYEQYF	TGTGCCATCAGTGACCAACGGGGACTAGCGGGGAGCTACGAGCAGTACTTC
19	.	TRBD1	TRBV5-1	TRBJ1-4	CASSPYGQGNYATNEKLFF	TGCGCCAGCAGCCCTTATGGACAGGGAAACTACGCAACTAATGAAAAACTGTTTTTT
17	.	TRBD2	TRBV6-2/TRBV6-3	TRBJ2-1	CASSSLAGGHAGNEQFF	TGTGCCAGCAGTTCTCTAGCGGGGGGACACGCGGGCAATGAGCAGTTCTTC
14	many	.	TRBV7-9	TRBJ1-5	CASSSDSSNQPQHF	TGTGCCAGCAGCAGTGACAGTAGCAATCAGCCCCAGCATTTT
16	.	.	TRBV29-1	TRBJ2-5	CSVQVDYRFKGETQYF	TGCAGCGTCCAGGTCGACTACAGGTTTAAGGGGGAGACCCAGTACTTC
14	few	.	TRBV3-1/TRBV3-2	TRBJ1-5	CASSQEGRGQPQHF	TGTGCCAGCAGCCAAGAGGGGCGTGGTCAGCCCCAGCATTTT
17	.	TRBD2	TRBV7-7	TRBJ2-5	CASSLGGLAGYQETQYF	TGTGCTAGCAGCTTGGGGGGACTAGCGGGGTACCAAGAGACCCAGTACTTC
14	once	TRBD1	TRBV4-1	TRBJ2-4	CASSRDRGGDIQYF	TGCGCCAGCAGCCGGGACAGGGGTGGGGACATTCAGTACTTC
16	.	.	TRBV19	TRBJ1-6	CASSAWDTSYNSPLHF	TGTGCCAGTAGTGCTTGGGACACGTCCTATAATTCACCCCTCCACTTT
13	.	TRBD1	TRBV19	TRBJ2-3	CASGDRGQDTQYF	TGTGCCAGTGGGGACAGGGGGCAAGATACGCAGTATTTT
14	.	.	TRBV6-2/TRBV6-3	TRBJ1-2	CASSFSTVNYGYTF	TGTGCCAGCAGTTTTTCGACGGTAAACTATGGCTACACCTTC
15	.	TRBD1	TRBV7-6	TRBJ2-1	CASSLGTGGLGEQFF	TGTGCCAGCAGCCTCGGGACAGGGGGTTTGGGTGAGCAGTTCTTC
16	.	.	TRBV4-2	TRBJ2-1	CASSQGTQNSYNEQFF	TGTGCCAGCAGCCAAGGGACCCAGAACTCCTACAATGAGCAGTTCTTC
13	few	.	TRBV7-8	TRBJ1-1	CASSLGLPLEAFF	TGTGCCAGCAGCTTAGGACTCCCCCTCGAAGCTTTCTTT
15	few	.	TRBV3-1/TRBV3-2	TRBJ2-5	CASSQGPAGQETQYF	TGTGCCAGCAGCCAAGGCCCTGCGGGACAAGAGACCCAGTACTTC
15	.	TRBD1	TRBV7-9	TRBJ1-4	CASSSGPGGSEKLFF	TGTGCCAGCAGCTCAGGGCCAGGGGGCAGTGAAAAACTGTTTTTT
16	.	.	TRBV4-1	TRBJ1-6	CASSLVVGSYNSPLHF	TGCGCCAGCAGCCTAGTCGTGGGCTCCTATAATTCACCCCTCCACTTT
14	.	.	TRBV11-2	TRBJ1-6	CASSSGSGNSPLHF	TGTGCCAGCAGTTCGGGATCTGGGAATTCACCCCTCCACTTT
14	.	.	TRBV14	TRBJ2-1	CASSPPGVDNEQFF	TGTGCCAGCAGCCCCCCCGGAGTGGACAATGAGCAGTTCTTC
12	.	.	TRBV12-3/TRBV12-4	TRBJ2-5	CASSLPWTTQYF	TGTGCCAGCAGTTTGCCCTGGACGACCCAGTACTTC
15	.	.	TRBV5-4	TRBJ2-2	CASSLYGSNTGELFF	TGTGCCAGCAGCTTGTACGGGTCGAACACCGGGGAGCTGTTTTTT
16	.	TRBD2	TRBV28	TRBJ2-1	CASSAPRGGLFNEQFF	TGTGCCAGCAGTGCTCCACGGGGGGGCCTCTTCAATGAGCAGTTCTTC
14	.	TRBD1	TRBV18	TRBJ2-1	CASSPSGGENEQFF	TGTGCCAGCTCACCGTCAGGGGGCGAAAATGAGCAGTTCTTC
14	.	.	TRBV9	TRBJ2-3	CASSERAGVDTQYF	TGTGCCAGCAGCGAGAGGGCCGGCGTAGATACGCAGTATTTT
16	.	TRBD1	TRBV24-1	TRBJ2-1	CATSAPTGTESNEQFF	TGTGCCACCAGTGCCCCAACCGGGACAGAGTCCAATGAGCAGTTCTTC
14	.	.	TRBV10-3	TRBJ1-1	CAISESNGNTEAFF	TGTGCCATCAGTGAGTCGAACGGGAACACTGAAGCTTTCTTT
13	few	.	TRBV11-1	TRBJ1-2	CASSLVSTDGYTF	TGTGCCAGCAGCTTAGTCTCTACAGATGGCTACACCTTC
14	once	.	TRBV5-6	TRBJ1-4	CASSSRQVNEKLFF	TGTGCCAGCAGCTCCAGACAGGTTAATGAAAAACTGTTTTTT
16	.	TRBD1	TRBV7-3	TRBJ1-2	CATRVAATGDLSGYTF	TGTGCCACCAGGGTGGCCGCGACAGGGGATCTCTCGGGCTACACCTTC
16	.	TRBD1	TRBV5-1	TRBJ1-6	CASSTQGQGYNSPLHF	TGCGCCAGCAGCACACAAGGACAGGGATATAATTCACCCCTCCACTTT
12	few	.	TRBV3-1/TRBV3-2	TRBJ1-1	CASSRVAGEAFF	TGTGCCAGCAGCAGGGTGGCCGGAGAAGCTTTCTTT
14	few	.	TRBV4-1	TRBJ2-3	CASSQQQEGDTQYF	TGCGCCAGCAGCCAACAACAAGAGGGGGATACGCAGTATTTT
13	.	TRBD1	TRBV6-2/TRBV6-3	TRBJ1-4	CASSGQGPGKLFF	TGTGCCAGCAGCGGACAGGGTCCGGGTAAACTGTTTTTT
14	.	TRBD1	TRBV7-9	TRBJ1-5	CASSFDRGGQPQHF	TGTGCCAGCAGCTTCGACAGGGGTGGACAGCCCCAGCATTTT